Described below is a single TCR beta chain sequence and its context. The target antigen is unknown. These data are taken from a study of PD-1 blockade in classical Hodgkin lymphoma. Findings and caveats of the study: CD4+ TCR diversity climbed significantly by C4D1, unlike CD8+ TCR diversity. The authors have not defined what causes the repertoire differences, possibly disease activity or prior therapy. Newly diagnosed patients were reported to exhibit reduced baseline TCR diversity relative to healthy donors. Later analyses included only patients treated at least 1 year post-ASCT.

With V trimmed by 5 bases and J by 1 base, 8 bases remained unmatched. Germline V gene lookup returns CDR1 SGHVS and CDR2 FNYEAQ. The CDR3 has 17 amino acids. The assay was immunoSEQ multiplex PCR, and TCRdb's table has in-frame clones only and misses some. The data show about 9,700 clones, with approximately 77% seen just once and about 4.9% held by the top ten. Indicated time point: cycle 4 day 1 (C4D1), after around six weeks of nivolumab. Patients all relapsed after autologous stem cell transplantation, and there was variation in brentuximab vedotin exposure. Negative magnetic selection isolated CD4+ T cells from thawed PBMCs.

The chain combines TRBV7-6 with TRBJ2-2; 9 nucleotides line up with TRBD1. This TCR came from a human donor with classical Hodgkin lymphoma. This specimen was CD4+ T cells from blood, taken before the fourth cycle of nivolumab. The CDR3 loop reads CASSRRNRGRNTGELFF. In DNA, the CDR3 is TGTGCCAGCAGCCGAAGGAACAGGGGGCGGAACACCGGGGAGCTGTTTTTT.